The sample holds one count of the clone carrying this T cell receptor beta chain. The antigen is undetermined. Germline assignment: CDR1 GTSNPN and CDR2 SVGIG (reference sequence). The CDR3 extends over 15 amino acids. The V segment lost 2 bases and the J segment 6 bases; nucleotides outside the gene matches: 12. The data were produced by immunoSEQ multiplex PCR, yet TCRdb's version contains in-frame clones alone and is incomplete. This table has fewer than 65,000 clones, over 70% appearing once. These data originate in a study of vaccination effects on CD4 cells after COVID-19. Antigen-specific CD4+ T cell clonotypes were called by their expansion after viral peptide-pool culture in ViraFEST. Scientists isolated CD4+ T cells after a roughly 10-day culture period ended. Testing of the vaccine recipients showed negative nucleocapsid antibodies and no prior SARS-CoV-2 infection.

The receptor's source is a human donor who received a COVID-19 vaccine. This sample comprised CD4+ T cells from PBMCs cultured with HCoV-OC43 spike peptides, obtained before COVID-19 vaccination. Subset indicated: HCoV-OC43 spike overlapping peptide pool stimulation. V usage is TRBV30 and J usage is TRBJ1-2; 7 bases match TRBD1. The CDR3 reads CAWSIRQGGSNGYTF. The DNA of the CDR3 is TGTGCCTGGAGTATCCGACAGGGTGGCTCTAATGGCTACACCTTC.